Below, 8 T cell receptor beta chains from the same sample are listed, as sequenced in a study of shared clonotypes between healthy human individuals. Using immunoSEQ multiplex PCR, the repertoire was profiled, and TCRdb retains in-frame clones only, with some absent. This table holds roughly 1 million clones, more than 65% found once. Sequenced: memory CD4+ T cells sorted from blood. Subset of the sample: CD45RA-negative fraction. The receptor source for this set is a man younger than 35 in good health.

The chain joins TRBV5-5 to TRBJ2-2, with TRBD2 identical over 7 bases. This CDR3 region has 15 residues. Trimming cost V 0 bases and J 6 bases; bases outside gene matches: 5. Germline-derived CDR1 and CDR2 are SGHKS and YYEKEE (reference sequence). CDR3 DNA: TGTGCCAGCAGCTTGGCTAGCGGAGATGCCGGGGAGCTGTTTTTT. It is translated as CASSLASGDAGELFF.

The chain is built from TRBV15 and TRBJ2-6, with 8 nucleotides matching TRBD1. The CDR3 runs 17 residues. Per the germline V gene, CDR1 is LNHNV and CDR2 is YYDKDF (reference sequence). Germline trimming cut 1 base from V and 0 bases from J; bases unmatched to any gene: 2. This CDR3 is CATSRVQGASGANVLTF. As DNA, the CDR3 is TGTGCCACCAGCAGAGTTCAGGGGGCCTCTGGGGCCAACGTCCTGACTTTC.

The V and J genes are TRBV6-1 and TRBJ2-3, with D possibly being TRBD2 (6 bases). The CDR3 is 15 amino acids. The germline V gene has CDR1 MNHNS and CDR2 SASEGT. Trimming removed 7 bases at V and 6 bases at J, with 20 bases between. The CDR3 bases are TGTGCCAGCACGGCCGTGGAGGGGTTGGCGGATACGCAGTATTTT. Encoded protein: CASTAVEGLADTQYF.

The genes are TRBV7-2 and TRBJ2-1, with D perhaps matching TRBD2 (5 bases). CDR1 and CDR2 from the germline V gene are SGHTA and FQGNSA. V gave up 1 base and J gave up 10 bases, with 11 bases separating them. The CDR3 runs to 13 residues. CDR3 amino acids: CASSLVGSGEQFF. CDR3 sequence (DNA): TGTGCCAGCAGCTTAGTGGGGAGCGGCGAGCAGTTCTTC.

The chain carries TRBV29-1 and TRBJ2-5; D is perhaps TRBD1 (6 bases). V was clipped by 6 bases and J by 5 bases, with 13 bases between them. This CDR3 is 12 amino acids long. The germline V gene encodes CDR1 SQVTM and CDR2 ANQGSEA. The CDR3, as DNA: TGCAGCGTGGGAACAGGGAAGGAGACCCAGTACTTC. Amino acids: CSVGTGKETQYF.

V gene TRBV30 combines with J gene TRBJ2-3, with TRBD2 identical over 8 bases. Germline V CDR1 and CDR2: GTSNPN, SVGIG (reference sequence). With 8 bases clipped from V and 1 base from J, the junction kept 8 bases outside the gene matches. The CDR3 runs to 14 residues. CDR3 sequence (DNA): TGTGCCCACCGTCCGGGACTAGGCACAGATACGCAGTATTTT. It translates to CAHRPGLGTDTQYF.

The CDR3 nucleotides are TGCGCCAGCAGCCCGGACTCTAGAAACAATGAGCAGTTCTTC. Translating it yields CASSPDSRNNEQFF. The chain employs TRBV10-1 and TRBJ2-1, with D perhaps TRBD2 (5 bases). Germline CDR1 is WNHNN and CDR2 is SYGVQD (reference sequence). The CDR3 consists of 14 residues. V was cut by 6 bases and J by 5 bases, with 14 bases left in between.

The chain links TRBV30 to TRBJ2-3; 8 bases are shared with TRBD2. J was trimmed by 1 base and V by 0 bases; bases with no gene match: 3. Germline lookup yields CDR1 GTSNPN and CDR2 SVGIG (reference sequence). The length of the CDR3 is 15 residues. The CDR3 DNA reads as TGTGCCTGGAGTGTAGCGGGAGTCGGCACAGATACGCAGTATTTT. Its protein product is CAWSVAGVGTDTQYF.